The next 32 T cell receptor beta chains were all read from a single sample in a study of human T cells and chemical hapten exposure. Unfractionated whole blood was the source of the extracted total RNA. TCRdb fed the 5' RACE reads into MiXCR, producing one record per CDR3 protein. Of about 81,000 distinct CDR3 sequences listed, 6.5% to 8.5% are singletons. The receptors here all came from a male donor in good health.

This clonotype was seen ten or more times. The chain combines TRBV20-1 with TRBJ2-4; TRBD2 matches at 8 bases. CDR3 size: 15 residues. V lost 1 base and J lost 5; bases outside the gene matches: 7. Germline lookup yields CDR1 DFQATT and CDR2 SNEGSKA (reference sequence). The chain's CDR3 is CSARGGLANQNIQYF. Here the CDR3 DNA reads TGCAGTGCTAGAGGCGGACTAGCTAACCAAAACATTCAGTACTTC.

This clonotype has a handful of counts. The V and J genes are TRBV6-5 and TRBJ1-1; D is unresolved. The CDR3 has 15 residues. V lost 6 bases, J lost 0 bases, and 14 bases lay in between. The germline CDR1 and CDR2 sequences are MNHEY and SVGAGI. Here the CDR3 DNA reads TGTGCCAGCAGCCTCAACCCGCCCCTGAACACTGAAGCTTTCTTT. It is translated as CASSLNPPLNTEAFF.

This clonotype has more than one count but fewer than ten. CDR3 in amino acids: CASSESSRASNQPQHF. DNA for the CDR3: TGCGCCAGCAGTGAGTCCTCCAGGGCTAGCAATCAGCCCCAGCATTTT. The chain carries TRBV10-2 and TRBJ1-5, with D possibly TRBD1 on 5 matching bases. Germline CDR1 WSHSY, CDR2 SAAADI. CDR3 length: 16 amino acids. Trimming removed 0 bases at V and 0 bases at J, with 9 bases between.

This clonotype appeared a few times. This rearrangement joins TRBV18 to TRBJ2-1; D remains unclear. V was clipped by 8 bases and J by 4 bases, with 12 bases between them. The CDR3 totals 13 residues. Germline loops: CDR1 KGHSH, CDR2 LQKENI. This chain's CDR3 is CASRRSEYNEQFF. Here the CDR3 DNA reads TGTGCCAGCCGTCGGTCGGAGTACAATGAGCAGTTCTTC. Supplemented by reference TRBV18 and TRBJ2-1, the full variable domain reads NAGVMQNPRHLVRRRGQEARLRCSPMKGHSHVYWYRQLPEEGLKFMVYLQKENIIDESGMPKERFSAEFPKEGPSILRIQQVVRGDSAAYFCASRRSEYNEQFFGPGTRLTVL.

Note on this clonotype: This may come from a read error, since a much larger clone is one base off. This chain connects TRBV4-1 to TRBJ1-1; 7 nucleotides align to TRBD1. The CDR3 totals 15 residues. J gave up 1 base and V 2 bases, and 4 bases lay outside the gene matches. Per germline, CDR1 MGHRA and CDR2 YSYEKL. The CDR3 DNA sequence: TGCGCCAGCAGCCAACCGACAGGGTGGAACACTGAAGCTTTCTTT. Its protein product is CASSQPTGWNTEAFF.

In this sample, this clonotype turned up many times. The genes are TRBV4-3 and TRBJ2-1; 12 bases agree with TRBD2. V gave up 0 bases and J gave up 8 bases; unmatched junction bases: 5. CDR1 LGHNA and CDR2 YSLEER come from the germline V gene. The CDR3 has 16 amino acids. CDR3 bases: TGCGCCAGCAGCCAAGATCGACTAGCGGGGGCCCATGAGCAGTTCTTC. Its protein is CASSQDRLAGAHEQFF.

This chain joins TRBV29-1 and TRBJ1-1, with a weak D call TRBD1 (6 bases). CDR3 size: 14 residues. Trimming took 6 bases from V and 3 from J, leaving 17 bases between them. Germline loops: CDR1 SQVTM, CDR2 ANQGSEA. Here the CDR3 reads CSVAKGGLDTEAFF. The CDR3 DNA follows: TGCAGCGTCGCGAAGGGGGGCCTGGACACTGAAGCTTTCTTT. Variable domain in full (rest from reference TRBV29-1 and TRBJ1-1): SAVISQKPSRDICQRGTSLTIQCQVDSQVTMMFWYRQQPGQSLTLIATANQGSEATYESGFVIDKFPISRPNLTFSTLTVSNMSPEDSSIYLCSVAKGGLDTEAFFGQGTRLTVV.

This clonotype was seen many times. The J gene is TRBJ1-4, the V gene TRBV12-3 or TRBV12-4, with TRBD1 identical over 8 bases. This CDR3 is built from 14 residues. Unmatched junction bases numbered 4, after V lost 3 bases and J lost 7 bases. CDR3: CASSFRGRREKLFF. CDR3 DNA: TGTGCCAGCAGTTTCAGGGGGCGCCGTGAAAAACTGTTTTTT.

The chain links TRBV7-2 to TRBJ2-3; D uncertain. This CDR3 has 13 amino acids. CDR1 and CDR2 (germline): SGHTA, FQGNSA. V was shortened by 3 bases and J by 3 bases, with 7 bases between the two germline ends. DNA of the CDR3: TGTGCCAGCAGCTTGGACGCTACAGATACGCAGTATTTT. Protein product: CASSLDATDTQYF. The complete variable domain, with remaining parts taken from reference TRBV7-2 and TRBJ2-3, reads GAGVSQSPSNKVTEKGKDVELRCDPISGHTALYWYRQSLGQGLEFLIYFQGNSAPDKSGLPSDRFSAERTGGSVSTLTIQRTQQEDSAVYLCASSLDATDTQYFGPGTRLTVL.

This clonotype showed up many times. The genes are TRBV18 and TRBJ1-1; possible D gene TRBD1, 5 bases. The CDR3 is 16 residues long. Germline V gene lookup returns CDR1 KGHSH and CDR2 LQKENI. With 3 bases removed from V and 0 bases from J, the gap between germline ends came to 14 bases. CDR3: CASSPPTRGMNTEAFF. In nucleotides, the CDR3 is TGTGCCAGCTCACCGCCGACCCGGGGGATGAACACTGAAGCTTTCTTT.

This clonotype came up many times. The genes are TRBV4-3 and TRBJ1-2; unclear D gene. CDR1 is LGHNA, CDR2 YSLEER, per germline. Trimming took 1 base from V and 2 from J, leaving 11 bases between them. This CDR3 has 15 residues. CDR3 nucleotide sequence: TGCGCCAGCAGCCAAGGTGCGCCTACGAACTATGGCTACACCTTC. As protein: CASSQGAPTNYGYTF.

The chain couples TRBV20-1 to TRBJ2-7, with D perhaps matching TRBD2 (6 bases). CDR1 is DFQATT and CDR2 is SNEGSKA in the germline V gene (reference sequence). Between the trimmed V and J ends, which lost 1 base and 3 bases, there was a span of 16 bases. CDR3 length equals 15 residues. CDR3 DNA: TGCAGTGCTAGAGCCAGGAGGGGCTCTCACTACGAGCAGTACTTC. Protein: CSARARRGSHYEQYF.

This clonotype showed up many times. This chain links TRBV4-3 with TRBJ2-7; TRBD1 aligns across 8 bases. V trimming: 2 bases; J trimming: 6 bases; junction bases outside the gene matches: 9. Germline-derived CDR1 and CDR2 are LGHNA and YSLEER. The CDR3 spans 15 residues. The CDR3 nucleotides read TGCGCCAGCAGCCAACAGGACAGGGTGGAAAGCGAGCAGTACTTC. Its protein product is CASSQQDRVESEQYF.

This chain joins TRBV20-1 and TRBJ2-3; no clear D. The V gene lost 3 bases and the J gene lost 6 bases, with 10 bases spanning the gap. The CDR3 is 12 amino acids. Germline V gene sequence: CDR1 DFQATT, CDR2 SNEGSKA (reference sequence). The CDR3 DNA is TGCAGTGCTAGGAAAGTGGAGGATACGCAGTATTTT. It encodes CSARKVEDTQYF.

This rearrangement joins TRBV5-1 to TRBJ2-5; 12 nucleotides align to TRBD2. Germline trimming cut 0 bases from V and 4 bases from J; bases unmatched to any gene: 1. Germline CDR1 and CDR2: SGHRS and YFSETQ. The CDR3 runs 15 residues. CDR3 nucleotide sequence: TGCGCCAGCAGCTTGGGACTAGCGGGAGTAGAGACCCAGTACTTC. Protein: CASSLGLAGVETQYF.

The V and J genes are TRBV3-1 and TRBJ2-7, with 9 nucleotides matching TRBD1. Germline trimming cut 0 bases from V and 2 bases from J; bases unmatched to any gene: 5. The CDR3 has 16 residues. Germline loops: CDR1 LGHDT, CDR2 YNNKEL (reference sequence). The chain's CDR3 is CASSQDRGTGTYEQYF. The CDR3 DNA follows: TGTGCCAGCAGCCAAGATAGGGGGACAGGGACCTACGAGCAGTACTTC.

This clonotype was observed many times. CDR3 amino acids: CASSYSDASLYEQYF. The CDR3 bases are TGTGCCAGCAGTTACTCGGACGCGAGCCTCTACGAGCAGTACTTC. The chain joins TRBV6-5 to TRBJ2-7; D is unclear. With 0 bases removed from V and 3 bases from J, the gap between germline ends came to 12 bases. The CDR3 loop spans 15 amino acids. Germline CDR1 reads MNHEY; CDR2 reads SVGAGI.

J is TRBJ2-7 and V is TRBV7-3, with 9 bases aligning to TRBD1. The CDR3 is 14 amino acids. Germline loops: CDR1 SGHTA, CDR2 FQGTGA. V shed 2 bases, J shed 4 bases, and the junction held 3 bases outside the gene matches. Here the CDR3 reads CASSLGQGRYEQYF. Here the CDR3 DNA reads TGTGCCAGCAGCTTAGGACAGGGGAGGTACGAGCAGTACTTC.

The CDR3: CASSLPNSYEQYF. The CDR3 region has the DNA TGTGCCAGCAGCCTGCCCAACTCCTACGAGCAGTACTTC. The chain carries TRBV14 and TRBJ2-7; D not certain. The V and J ends lost 4 bases and 0 bases respectively, with 7 bases between them. Germline CDR1 and CDR2: SGHDN and FVKESK. This CDR3 comprises 13 residues.

This clonotype appeared many times. This chain connects TRBV7-6 to TRBJ2-2, with 7 positions matching TRBD2. The germline V gene has CDR1 SGHVS and CDR2 FNYEAQ. J lost 6 bases, V lost 5 bases, and 0 bases had no gene match. CDR3 length equals 12 residues. The CDR3 is CASSGLAGELFF. The CDR3 DNA reads as TGTGCCAGCAGCGGACTAGCCGGGGAGCTGTTTTTT.

This clonotype has ten or more counts. The rearrangement joins TRBV6-5 to TRBJ2-7, with 7 nucleotides matching TRBD2. Germline CDR1 MNHEY, CDR2 SVGAGI. The CDR3 consists of 13 residues. V was clipped by 9 bases and J by 4 bases; unmatched bases: 9. The CDR3 sequence is CASRGDGSYEQYF. In DNA form, the CDR3 reads TGTGCCAGTCGGGGGGACGGGAGTTACGAGCAGTACTTC.

This clonotype turned up a few times. This chain uses TRBV20-1 with TRBJ2-1; tentatively, D is TRBD2 (6 bases). Germline CDR1 is DFQATT and CDR2 is SNEGSKA (reference sequence). CDR3 length: 15 amino acids. Trimming took 3 bases from V and 2 from J, leaving 14 bases between them. Here the CDR3 reads CSARGGGQTYNEQFF. Here the CDR3 DNA reads TGCAGTGCTAGGGGAGGAGGCCAAACCTACAATGAGCAGTTCTTC.

The chain links TRBV25-1 to TRBJ1-6; unclear D gene. The CDR3 consists of 18 residues. V was shortened by 3 bases and J by 2 bases, with 17 bases between the two germline ends. Germline V CDR1 and CDR2: MGHDK, SYGVNS. This CDR3 reads CASSDAASGLAYNSPLHF. The CDR3 bases are TGTGCCAGCAGTGATGCGGCCAGTGGGCTGGCCTATAATTCACCCCTCCACTTT.

The chain combines TRBV27 with TRBJ2-7; 11 bases line up with TRBD2. The V gene end was trimmed by 6 bases and the J gene end by 5 bases; junction bases not matched to a gene: 12. Germline V CDR1 and CDR2: MNHEY, SMNVEV (reference sequence). The CDR3 is 16 amino acids. CDR3 region: CASSSLAGGNINEQYF. The CDR3 DNA reads as TGTGCCAGCAGCTCCTTAGCGGGGGGGAATATCAACGAGCAGTACTTC.

This clonotype was picked up many times. The chain recombines TRBV6-1 with TRBJ2-2; 12 bases align to TRBD2. Germline CDR1 is MNHNS and CDR2 is SASEGT. The CDR3 covers 16 residues. The J segment lost 2 bases and the V segment lost 5 bases, leaving 3 bases of the junction unmatched. The DNA of the CDR3 is TGTGCCAGCAGTCTTGGACTAGCGGGAAACACCGGGGAGCTGTTTTTT. Translation: CASSLGLAGNTGELFF.

In its sample, this clonotype was seen a few times. The genes are TRBV27 and TRBJ1-2; TRBD1 might be the D (5 bases). Per germline, CDR1 MNHEY and CDR2 SMNVEV (reference sequence). V gave up 5 bases and J gave up 1 base, with 23 bases separating them. The CDR3 is made up of 18 amino acids. The CDR3 DNA is TGTGCCAGCAGTAGAGGAGCGGGACCCATGGCCAATAACTATGGCTACACCTTC. Translated: CASSRGAGPMANNYGYTF.

J is TRBJ2-6 and V is TRBV3-1; a possible D gene is TRBD2 (6 bases). CDR3 length: 15 residues. Looked up from germline, CDR1 is LGHDT and CDR2 is YNNKEL (reference sequence). The ends were cut back, 3 bases at V and 2 bases at J, with 8 bases in the middle. In nucleotides, the CDR3 is TGTGCCAGCAGCCATTGGGGGGCTGGGGCCAACGTCCTGACTTTC. Translating it yields CASSHWGAGANVLTF.

In its sample, this clonotype was seen a few times. V gene TRBV12-3 or TRBV12-4 combines with J gene TRBJ2-7, with 11 bases matching TRBD2. After removal of 6 bases from V and 2 bases from J, the junction contained 6 bases not matched to a gene. The CDR3 loop spans 15 amino acids. CDR3 bases: TGTGCCAGCAGACGAACTAGCGGGGGAACCTACGAGCAGTACTTC. Translated, it gives CASRRTSGGTYEQYF.

J is TRBJ2-1 and V is TRBV7-2; D is possibly TRBD1 (6 bases). The CDR3 is made up of 15 amino acids. Germline V lookup: CDR1 SGHTA, CDR2 FQGNSA. V lost 2 bases to trimming and J lost 0 bases, with 8 bases between them. This chain's CDR3 is CASSLYRDSYNEQFF. The CDR3 coding sequence is TGTGCCAGCAGCTTATACAGGGACTCCTACAATGAGCAGTTCTTC.

This clonotype was found many times. The chain carries TRBV10-2 and TRBJ2-1; D might be TRBD2 (6 bases). This CDR3 region has 14 residues. Trimming took off 3 bases at V and 2 bases at J, with 8 bases between the two ends. Germline V lookup: CDR1 WSHSY, CDR2 SAAADI. The CDR3 here is CASSDSGPYNEQFF. CDR3 DNA: TGCGCCAGCAGTGATAGCGGCCCCTACAATGAGCAGTTCTTC.

In its sample, this clonotype was seen a few times. The chain links TRBV12-5 to TRBJ2-7; 10 bases are shared with TRBD1. V was pared by 6 bases and J by 5 bases, with 7 bases of the junction left unmatched. CDR3 length: 14 residues. Germline V gives CDR1 LGHNT, CDR2 FRNRAP. CDR3 loop: CASGGDRGLHEQYF. The DNA for the CDR3 is TGTGCTAGTGGGGGAGACAGGGGGCTTCACGAGCAGTACTTC.

A few counts support this clonotype. The gene calls are TRBV29-1 and TRBJ2-6; 9 bases line up with TRBD1. V trimming: 3 bases; J trimming: 1 base; junction bases outside the gene matches: 7. There are 17 residues in the CDR3. The V gene's germline CDR1 is SQVTM and CDR2 ANQGSEA. CDR3 residues: CSVDTGQGPSGANVLTF. The CDR3 DNA reads TGCAGCGTTGATACAGGACAGGGGCCTTCTGGGGCCAACGTCCTGACTTTC.